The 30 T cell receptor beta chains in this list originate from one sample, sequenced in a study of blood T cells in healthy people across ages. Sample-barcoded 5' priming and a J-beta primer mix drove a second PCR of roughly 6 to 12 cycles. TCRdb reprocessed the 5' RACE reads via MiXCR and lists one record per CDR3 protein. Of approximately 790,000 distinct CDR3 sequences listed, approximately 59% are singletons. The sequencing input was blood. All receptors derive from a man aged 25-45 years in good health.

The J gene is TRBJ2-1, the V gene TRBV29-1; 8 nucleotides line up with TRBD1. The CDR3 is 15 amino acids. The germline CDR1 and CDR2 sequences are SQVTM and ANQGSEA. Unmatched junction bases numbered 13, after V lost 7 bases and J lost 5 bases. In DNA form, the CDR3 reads TGCAGCGCTGACCCGACGGACAGGGTACACAATGAGCAGTTCTTC. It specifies CSADPTDRVHNEQFF.

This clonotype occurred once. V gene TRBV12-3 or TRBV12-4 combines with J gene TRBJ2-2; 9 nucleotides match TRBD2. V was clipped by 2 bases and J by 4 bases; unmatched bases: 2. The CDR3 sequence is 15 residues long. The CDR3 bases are TGTGCCAGCAGTTTAAGGCGGGGGGGCACCGGGGAGCTGTTTTTT. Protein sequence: CASSLRRGGTGELFF.

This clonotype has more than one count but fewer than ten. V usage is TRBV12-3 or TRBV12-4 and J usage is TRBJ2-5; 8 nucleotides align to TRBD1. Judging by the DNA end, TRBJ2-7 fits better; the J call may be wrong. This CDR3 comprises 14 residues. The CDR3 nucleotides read TGTGCCAGCAGGGCTGACAGGGGCCCACACGAGCAGTACTTC. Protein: CASRADRGPHEQYF.

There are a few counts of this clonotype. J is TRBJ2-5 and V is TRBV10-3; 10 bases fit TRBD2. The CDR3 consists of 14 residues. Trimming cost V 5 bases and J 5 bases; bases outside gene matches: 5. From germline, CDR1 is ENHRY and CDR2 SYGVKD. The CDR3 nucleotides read TGTGCCATCAGTACTAGCGGGGAGCAGGAGACCCAGTACTTC. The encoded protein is CAISTSGEQETQYF.

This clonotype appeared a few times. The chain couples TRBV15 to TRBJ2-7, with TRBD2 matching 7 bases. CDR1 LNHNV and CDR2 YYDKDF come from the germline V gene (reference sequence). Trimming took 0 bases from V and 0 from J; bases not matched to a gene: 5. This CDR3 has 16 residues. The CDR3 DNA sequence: TGTGCCACCAGCAGAGATTTTGGCGGGAGCTCCTACGAGCAGTACTTC. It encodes CATSRDFGGSSYEQYF.

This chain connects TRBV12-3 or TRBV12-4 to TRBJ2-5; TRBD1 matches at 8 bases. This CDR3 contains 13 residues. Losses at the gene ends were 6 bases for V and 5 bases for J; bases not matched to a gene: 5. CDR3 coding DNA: TGTGCCAGCAGAAGCAGGGGGCCGGAGACCCAGTACTTC. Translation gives CASRSRGPETQYF.

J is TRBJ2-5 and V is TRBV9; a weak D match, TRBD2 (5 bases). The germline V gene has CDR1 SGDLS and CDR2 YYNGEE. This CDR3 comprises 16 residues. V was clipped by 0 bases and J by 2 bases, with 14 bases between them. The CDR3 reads CASSVDGRAVQETQYF. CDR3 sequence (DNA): TGTGCCAGCAGCGTAGATGGGCGGGCGGTACAAGAGACCCAGTACTTC. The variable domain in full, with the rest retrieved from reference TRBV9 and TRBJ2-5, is DSGVTQTPKHLITATGQRVTLRCSPRSGDLSVYWYQQSLDQGLQFLIQYYNGEERAKGNILERFSAQQFPDLHSELNLSSLELGDSALYFCASSVDGRAVQETQYFGPGTRLLVL.

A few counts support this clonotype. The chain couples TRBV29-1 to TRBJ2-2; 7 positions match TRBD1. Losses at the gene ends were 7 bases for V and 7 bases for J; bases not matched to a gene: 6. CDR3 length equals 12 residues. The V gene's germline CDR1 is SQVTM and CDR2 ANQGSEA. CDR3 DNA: TGCAGCGCCTACCAGGGGGTCGGGGAGCTGTTTTTT. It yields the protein CSAYQGVGELFF.

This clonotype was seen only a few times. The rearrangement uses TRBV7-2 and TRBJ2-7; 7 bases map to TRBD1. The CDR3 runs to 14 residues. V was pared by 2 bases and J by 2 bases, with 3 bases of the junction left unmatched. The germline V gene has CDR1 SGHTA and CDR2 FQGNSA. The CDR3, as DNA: TGTGCCAGCAGCTTAAACAGGGGTGCCTACGAGCAGTACTTC. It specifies CASSLNRGAYEQYF.

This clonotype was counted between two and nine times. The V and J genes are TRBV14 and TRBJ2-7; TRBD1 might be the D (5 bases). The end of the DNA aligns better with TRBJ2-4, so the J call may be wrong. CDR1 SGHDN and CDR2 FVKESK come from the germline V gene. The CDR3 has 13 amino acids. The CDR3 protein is CASSFQGGNIQYF. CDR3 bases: TGTGCCAGCAGTTTCCAGGGTGGAAACATTCAGTACTTC.

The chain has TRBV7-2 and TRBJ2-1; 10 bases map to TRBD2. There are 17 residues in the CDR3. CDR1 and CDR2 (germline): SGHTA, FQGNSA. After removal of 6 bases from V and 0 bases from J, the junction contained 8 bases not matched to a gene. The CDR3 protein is CASSYLAGVSSYNEQFF. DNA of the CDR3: TGTGCCAGCAGTTATCTAGCGGGGGTAAGCTCCTACAATGAGCAGTTCTTC.

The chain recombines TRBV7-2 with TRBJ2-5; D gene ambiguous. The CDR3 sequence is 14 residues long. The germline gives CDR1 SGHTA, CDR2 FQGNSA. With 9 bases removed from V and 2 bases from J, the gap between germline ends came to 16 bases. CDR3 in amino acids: CASRAANIQETQYF. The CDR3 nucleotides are TGTGCCAGTAGGGCAGCTAATATACAAGAGACCCAGTACTTC.

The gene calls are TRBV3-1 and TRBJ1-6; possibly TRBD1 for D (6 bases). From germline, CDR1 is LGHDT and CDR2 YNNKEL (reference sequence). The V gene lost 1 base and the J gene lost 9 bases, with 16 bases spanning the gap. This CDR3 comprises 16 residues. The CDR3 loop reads CASSQAGDTRGSPLHF. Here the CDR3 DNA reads TGTGCCAGCAGCCAAGCCGGGGACACAAGGGGTTCACCCCTCCACTTT.

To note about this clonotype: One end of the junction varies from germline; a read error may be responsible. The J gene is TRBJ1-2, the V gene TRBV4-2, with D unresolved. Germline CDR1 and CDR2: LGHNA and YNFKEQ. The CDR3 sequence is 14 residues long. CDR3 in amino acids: CASSQEGQFYGYTF. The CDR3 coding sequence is TGTGCCAGCAGTCAAGAAGGCCAGTTCTATGGCTACACCTTC.

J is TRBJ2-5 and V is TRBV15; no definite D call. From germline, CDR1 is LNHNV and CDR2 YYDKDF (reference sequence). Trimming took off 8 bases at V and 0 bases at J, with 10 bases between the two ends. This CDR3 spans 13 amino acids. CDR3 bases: TGTGCCACCTCCTGGGTGTACCAAGAGACCCAGTACTTC. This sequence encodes CATSWVYQETQYF. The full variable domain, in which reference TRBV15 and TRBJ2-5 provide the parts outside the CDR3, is DAMVIQNPRYQVTQFGKPVTLSCSQTLNHNVMYWYQQKSSQAPKLLFHYYDKDFNNEADTPDNFQSRRPNTSFCFLDIRSPGLGDTAMYLCATSWVYQETQYFGPGTRLLVL.

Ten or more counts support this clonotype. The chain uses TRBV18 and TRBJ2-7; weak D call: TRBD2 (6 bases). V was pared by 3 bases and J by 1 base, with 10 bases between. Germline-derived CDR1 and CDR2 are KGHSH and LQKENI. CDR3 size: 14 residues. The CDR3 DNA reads TGTGCCAGCTCACCGGGGGGTAGTTCCTACGAGCAGTACTTC. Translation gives CASSPGGSSYEQYF.

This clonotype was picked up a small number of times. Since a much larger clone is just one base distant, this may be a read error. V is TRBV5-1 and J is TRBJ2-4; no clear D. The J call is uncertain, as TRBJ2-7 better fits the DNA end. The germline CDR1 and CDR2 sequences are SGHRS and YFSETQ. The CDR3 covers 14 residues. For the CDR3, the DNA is TGCGCCAGCAGCTTGGTGGGATACTCCTACGAGCAGTACTTC. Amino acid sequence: CASSLVGYSYEQYF.

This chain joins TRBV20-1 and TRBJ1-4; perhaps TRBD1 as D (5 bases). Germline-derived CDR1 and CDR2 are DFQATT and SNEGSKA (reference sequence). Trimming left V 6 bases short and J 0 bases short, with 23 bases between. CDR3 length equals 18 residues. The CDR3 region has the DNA TGCAGTGCCAACCTTCTGGACAACTATTGTTCAACTAATGAAAAACTGTTTTTT. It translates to CSANLLDNYCSTNEKLFF.

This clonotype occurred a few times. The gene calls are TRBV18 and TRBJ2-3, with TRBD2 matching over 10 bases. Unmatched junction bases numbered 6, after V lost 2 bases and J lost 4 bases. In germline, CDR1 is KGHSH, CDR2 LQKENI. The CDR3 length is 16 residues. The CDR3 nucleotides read TGTGCCAGCTCACCAGAGGCTAGCGGGGGTCCAGATACGCAGTATTTT. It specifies CASSPEASGGPDTQYF.

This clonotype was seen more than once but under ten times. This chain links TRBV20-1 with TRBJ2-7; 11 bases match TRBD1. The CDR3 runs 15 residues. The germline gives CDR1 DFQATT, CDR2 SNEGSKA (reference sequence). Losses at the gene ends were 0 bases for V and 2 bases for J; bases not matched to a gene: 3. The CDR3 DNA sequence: TGCAGTGCTAGAGAAATGGACAGGGGGCCCTACGAGCAGTACTTC. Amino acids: CSAREMDRGPYEQYF.

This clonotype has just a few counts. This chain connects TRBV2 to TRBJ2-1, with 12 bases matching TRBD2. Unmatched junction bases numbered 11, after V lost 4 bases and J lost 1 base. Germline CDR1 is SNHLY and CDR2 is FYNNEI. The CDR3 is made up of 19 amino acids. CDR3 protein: CASSVPPRLAGVSYNEQFF. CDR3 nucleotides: TGTGCCAGCAGTGTGCCCCCCCGACTAGCGGGGGTGTCCTACAATGAGCAGTTCTTC.

The CDR3: CAISSPDLTSTDTQYF. The CDR3 bases are TGTGCCATCAGCTCCCCAGACCTCACCAGCACAGATACGCAGTATTTT. The chain links TRBV10-3 to TRBJ2-3; no definite D call. Trimming left V 6 bases short and J 0 bases short, with 16 bases between. CDR1 and CDR2 (germline): ENHRY, SYGVKD. The CDR3 covers 16 residues.

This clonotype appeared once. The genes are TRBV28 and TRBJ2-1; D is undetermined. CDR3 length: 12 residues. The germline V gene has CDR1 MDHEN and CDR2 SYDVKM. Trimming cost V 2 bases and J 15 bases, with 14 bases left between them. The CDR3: CASSLNGAGGFF. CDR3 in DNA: TGTGCCAGCAGTTTAAATGGCGCCGGTGGGTTCTTC.

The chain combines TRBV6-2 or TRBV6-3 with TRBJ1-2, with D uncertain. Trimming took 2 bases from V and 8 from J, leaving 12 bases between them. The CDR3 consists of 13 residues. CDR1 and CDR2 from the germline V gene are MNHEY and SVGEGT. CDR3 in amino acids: CASSYSGVGGYTF. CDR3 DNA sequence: TGTGCCAGCAGTTACAGCGGAGTGGGGGGCTACACCTTC.

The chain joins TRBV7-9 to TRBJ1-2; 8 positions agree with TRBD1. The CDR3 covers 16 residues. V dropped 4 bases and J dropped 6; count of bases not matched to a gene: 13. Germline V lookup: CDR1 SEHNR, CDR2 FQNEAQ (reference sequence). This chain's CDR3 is CASSSTAGGLFNGYTF. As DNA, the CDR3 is TGTGCCAGCAGCTCCACCGCAGGGGGCCTGTTCAATGGCTACACCTTC.

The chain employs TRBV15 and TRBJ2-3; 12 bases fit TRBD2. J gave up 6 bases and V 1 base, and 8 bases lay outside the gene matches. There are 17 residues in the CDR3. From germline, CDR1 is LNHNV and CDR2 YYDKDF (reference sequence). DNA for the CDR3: TGTGCCACCAGCAGAGGCTTTACTAGCGGGGGGACGGATACGCAGTATTTT. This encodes CATSRGFTSGGTDTQYF.

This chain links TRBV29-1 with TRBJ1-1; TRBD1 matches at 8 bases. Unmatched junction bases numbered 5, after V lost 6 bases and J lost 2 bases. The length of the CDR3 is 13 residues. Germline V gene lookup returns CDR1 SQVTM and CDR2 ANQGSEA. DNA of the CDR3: TGCAGCGTCGCGGGACAGGCTAACACTGAAGCTTTCTTT. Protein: CSVAGQANTEAFF.

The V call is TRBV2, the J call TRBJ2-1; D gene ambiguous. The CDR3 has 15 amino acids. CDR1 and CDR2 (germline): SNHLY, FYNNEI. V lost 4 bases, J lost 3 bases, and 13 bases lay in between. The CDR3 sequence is CASSGGQQIYNEQFF. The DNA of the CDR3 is TGTGCCAGCAGTGGGGGTCAGCAAATCTACAATGAGCAGTTCTTC.

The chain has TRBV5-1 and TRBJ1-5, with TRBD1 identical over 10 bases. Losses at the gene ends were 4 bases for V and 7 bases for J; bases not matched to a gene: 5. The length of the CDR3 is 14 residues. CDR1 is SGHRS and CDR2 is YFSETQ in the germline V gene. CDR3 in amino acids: CASSLTGGLQPQHF. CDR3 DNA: TGCGCCAGCAGCCTGACAGGGGGCCTCCAGCCCCAGCATTTT.

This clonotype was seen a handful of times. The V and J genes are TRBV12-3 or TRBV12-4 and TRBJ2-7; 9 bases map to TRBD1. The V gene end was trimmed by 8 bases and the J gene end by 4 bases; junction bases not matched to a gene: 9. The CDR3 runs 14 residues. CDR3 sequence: CASGRDRDLYEQYF. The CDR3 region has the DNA TGTGCCAGCGGCCGGGACAGGGACCTTTACGAGCAGTACTTC.